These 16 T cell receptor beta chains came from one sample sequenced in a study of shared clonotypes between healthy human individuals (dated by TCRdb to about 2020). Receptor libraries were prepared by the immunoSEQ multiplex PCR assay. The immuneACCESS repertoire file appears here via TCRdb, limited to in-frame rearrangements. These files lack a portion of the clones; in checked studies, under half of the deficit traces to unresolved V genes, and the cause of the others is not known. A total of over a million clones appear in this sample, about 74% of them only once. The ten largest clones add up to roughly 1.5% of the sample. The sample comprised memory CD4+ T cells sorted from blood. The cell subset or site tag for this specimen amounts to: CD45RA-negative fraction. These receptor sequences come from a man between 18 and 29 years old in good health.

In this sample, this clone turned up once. As DNA, the CDR3 is TGCGCCAGCAGCCCGACTAGCGGGAGCGTACACGAGCAGTACTTC. This codes for CASSPTSGSVHEQYF. V is TRBV5-1 and J is TRBJ2-7; TRBD2 aligns across 12 bases. The CDR3 has 15 amino acids. V lost 4 bases to trimming and J lost 5 bases; unmatched junction nucleotides: 7. Germline loops: CDR1 SGHRS, CDR2 YFSETQ.

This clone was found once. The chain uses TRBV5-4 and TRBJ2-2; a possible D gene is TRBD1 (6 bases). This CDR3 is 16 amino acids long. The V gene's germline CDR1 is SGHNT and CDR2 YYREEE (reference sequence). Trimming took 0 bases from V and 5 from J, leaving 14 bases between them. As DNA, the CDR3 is TGTGCCAGCAGCTTGGTGGCAGGGGTGTCTACCGGGGAGCTGTTTTTT. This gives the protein CASSLVAGVSTGELFF. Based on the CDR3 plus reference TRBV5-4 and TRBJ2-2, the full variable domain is ETGVTQSPTHLIKTRGQQVTLRCSSQSGHNTVSWYQQALGQGPQFIFQYYREEENGRGNFPPRFSGLQFPNYSSELNVNALELDDSALYLCASSLVAGVSTGELFFGEGSRLTVL.

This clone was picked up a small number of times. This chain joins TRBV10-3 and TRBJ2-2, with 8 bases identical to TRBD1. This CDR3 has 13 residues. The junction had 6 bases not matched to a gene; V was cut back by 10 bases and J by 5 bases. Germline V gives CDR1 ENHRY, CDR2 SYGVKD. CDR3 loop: CATDRAGTGELFF. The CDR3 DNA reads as TGTGCCACGGACAGGGCTGGGACCGGGGAGCTGTTTTTT.

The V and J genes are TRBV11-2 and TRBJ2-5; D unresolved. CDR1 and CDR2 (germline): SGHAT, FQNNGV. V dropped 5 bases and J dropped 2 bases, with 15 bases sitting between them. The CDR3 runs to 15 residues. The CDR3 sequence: CASSIQTGPQETQYF. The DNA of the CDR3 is TGTGCCAGCAGCATCCAGACCGGGCCGCAAGAGACCCAGTACTTC.

CDR3 sequence: CASSLGQNQYNEQFF. The CDR3 nucleotides are TGCGCCAGCAGCTTGGGACAGAACCAATACAATGAGCAGTTCTTC. The V and J genes are TRBV5-1 and TRBJ2-1; the D gene is possibly TRBD1 (5 bases). CDR3 size: 15 residues. V was cut by 0 bases and J by 4 bases, with 11 bases left in between. Germline V CDR1 and CDR2: SGHRS, YFSETQ.

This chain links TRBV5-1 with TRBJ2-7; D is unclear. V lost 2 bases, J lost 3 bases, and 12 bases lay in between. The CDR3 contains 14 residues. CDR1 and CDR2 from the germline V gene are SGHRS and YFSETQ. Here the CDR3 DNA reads TGCGCCAGCAGCTTTGTAAGTGAGGACTACGAGCAGTACTTC. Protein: CASSFVSEDYEQYF.

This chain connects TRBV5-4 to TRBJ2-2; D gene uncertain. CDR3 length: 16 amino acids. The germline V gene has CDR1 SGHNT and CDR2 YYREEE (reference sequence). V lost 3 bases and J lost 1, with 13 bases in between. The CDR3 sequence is CASSSSGPGNTGELFF. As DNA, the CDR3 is TGTGCCAGCAGCTCCTCCGGACCAGGGAACACCGGGGAGCTGTTTTTT. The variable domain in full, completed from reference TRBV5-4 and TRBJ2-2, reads ETGVTQSPTHLIKTRGQQVTLRCSSQSGHNTVSWYQQALGQGPQFIFQYYREEENGRGNFPPRFSGLQFPNYSSELNVNALELDDSALYLCASSSSGPGNTGELFFGEGSRLTVL.

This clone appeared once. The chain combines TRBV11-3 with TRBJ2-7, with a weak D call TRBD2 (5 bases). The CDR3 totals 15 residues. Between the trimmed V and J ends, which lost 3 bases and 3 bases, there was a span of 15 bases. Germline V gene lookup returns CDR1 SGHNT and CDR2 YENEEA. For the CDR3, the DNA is TGTGCCAGCAGCTTTCTTTCGGGAATCGGCTACGAGCAGTACTTC. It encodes CASSFLSGIGYEQYF.

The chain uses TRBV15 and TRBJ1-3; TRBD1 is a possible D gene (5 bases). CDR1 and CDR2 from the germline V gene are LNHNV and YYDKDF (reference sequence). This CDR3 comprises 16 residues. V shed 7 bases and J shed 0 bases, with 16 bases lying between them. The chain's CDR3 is CATTKWGGGSGNTIYF. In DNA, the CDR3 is TGTGCCACCACCAAGTGGGGGGGAGGCTCTGGAAACACCATATATTTT.

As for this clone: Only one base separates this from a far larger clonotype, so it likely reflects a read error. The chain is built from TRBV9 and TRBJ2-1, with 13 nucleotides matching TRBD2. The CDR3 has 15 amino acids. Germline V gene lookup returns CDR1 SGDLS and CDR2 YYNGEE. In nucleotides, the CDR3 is TGTGCCGGCAGCCCGCGGACTAGCGGGAGAAATGAGCAGTTCTTC. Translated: CAGSPRTSGRNEQFF. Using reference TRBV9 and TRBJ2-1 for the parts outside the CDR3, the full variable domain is DSGVTQTPKHLITATGQRVTLRCSPRSGDLSVYWYQQSLDQGLQFLIQYYNGEERAKGNILERFSAQQFPDLHSELNLSSLELGDSALYFCAGSPRTSGRNEQFFGPGTRLTVL.

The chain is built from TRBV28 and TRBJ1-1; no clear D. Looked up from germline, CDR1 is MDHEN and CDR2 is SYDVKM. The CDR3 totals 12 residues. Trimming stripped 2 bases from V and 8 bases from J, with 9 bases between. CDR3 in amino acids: CASSLLPWEAFF. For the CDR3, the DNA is TGTGCCAGCAGTTTACTACCGTGGGAAGCTTTCTTT.

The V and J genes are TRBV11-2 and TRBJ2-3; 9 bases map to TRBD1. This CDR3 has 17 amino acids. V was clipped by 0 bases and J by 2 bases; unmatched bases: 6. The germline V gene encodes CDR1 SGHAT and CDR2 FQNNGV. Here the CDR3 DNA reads TGTGCCAGCAGCTTAGAAGGAGACAGGGGGTACACAGATACGCAGTATTTT. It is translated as CASSLEGDRGYTDTQYF.

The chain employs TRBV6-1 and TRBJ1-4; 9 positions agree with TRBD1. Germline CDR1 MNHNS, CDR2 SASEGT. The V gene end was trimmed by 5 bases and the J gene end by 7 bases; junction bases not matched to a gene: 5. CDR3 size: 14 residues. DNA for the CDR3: TGTGCCAGCAGTCCAGGGACAGGGCGTGAAAAACTGTTTTTT. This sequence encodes CASSPGTGREKLFF.

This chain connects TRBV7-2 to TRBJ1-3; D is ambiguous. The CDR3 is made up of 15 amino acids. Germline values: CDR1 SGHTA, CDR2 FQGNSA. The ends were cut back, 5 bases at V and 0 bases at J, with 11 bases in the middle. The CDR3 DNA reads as TGTGCCAGCAGCGTAGGCGAGAGCTCTGGAAACACCATATATTTT. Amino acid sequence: CASSVGESSGNTIYF.

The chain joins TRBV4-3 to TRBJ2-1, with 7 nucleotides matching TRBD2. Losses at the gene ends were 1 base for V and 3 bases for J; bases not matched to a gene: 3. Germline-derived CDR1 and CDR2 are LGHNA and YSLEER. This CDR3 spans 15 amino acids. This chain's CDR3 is CASSQAGGLYNEQFF. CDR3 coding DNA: TGCGCCAGCAGCCAAGCGGGAGGACTCTACAATGAGCAGTTCTTC.

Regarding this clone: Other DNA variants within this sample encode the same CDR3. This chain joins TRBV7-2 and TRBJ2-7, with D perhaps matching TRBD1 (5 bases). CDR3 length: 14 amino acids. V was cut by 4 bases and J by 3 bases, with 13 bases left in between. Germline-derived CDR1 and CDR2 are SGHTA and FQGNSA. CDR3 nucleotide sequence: TGTGCCAGCAGCTCGGAGCAGGGCAGCTACGAGCAGTACTTC. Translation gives CASSSEQGSYEQYF.